This entry lists 3 T cell receptor beta chains sequenced from one sample in a study of shared clonotypes between healthy human individuals (dated by TCRdb to 2020 to 2021). Library preparation used the immunoSEQ multiplex PCR assay. What TCRdb holds here is the immuneACCESS table cut down to in-frame rearrangements. Part of the clones is not present; checked against another copy, under half of the missing clones reflect an unresolved V gene, and the others are unexplained. The sample has approximately 2.5 million clones on record, approximately 90% of them singletons. The top ten constitute around 0.14% of the sample. The sequenced sample was naive CD4+ T cells sorted from blood. The cell subset or site tag for this specimen amounts to: CD45RA+ positively selected. Every receptor here comes from a man aged 18 to 29 in good health.

This rearrangement joins TRBV10-3 to TRBJ1-1; TRBD1 is a possible D gene (6 bases). The CDR3 totals 14 residues. CDR1 and CDR2 from the germline V gene are ENHRY and SYGVKD. Trimming left V 4 bases short and J 6 bases short, with 15 bases between. CDR3 residues: CAISGIQGTAEAFF. CDR3 nucleotide sequence: TGTGCCATCAGTGGCATACAGGGAACCGCTGAAGCTTTCTTT.

A single count supports this clone. This chain links TRBV28 with TRBJ1-6; 7 nucleotides align to TRBD1. Germline CDR1 reads MDHEN; CDR2 reads SYDVKM. The CDR3 runs 16 residues. V dropped 1 base and J dropped 8; count of bases not matched to a gene: 8. As DNA, the CDR3 is TGTGCCAGCAGTTTATCTAGGGGGCCACCTGATTCACCCCTCCACTTT. It specifies CASSLSRGPPDSPLHF.

The rearrangement links TRBV15 to TRBJ2-7; TRBD2 aligns across 9 bases. With V trimmed by 6 bases and J by 0 bases, 6 bases remained unmatched. This CDR3 has 15 amino acids. Germline-derived CDR1 and CDR2 are LNHNV and YYDKDF (reference sequence). In nucleotides, the CDR3 is TGTGCCACCAGTTGGACTAGCGATAGCTCCTACGAGCAGTACTTC. This sequence encodes CATSWTSDSSYEQYF. Drawing the rest from reference TRBV15 and TRBJ2-7, the complete variable domain is DAMVIQNPRYQVTQFGKPVTLSCSQTLNHNVMYWYQQKSSQAPKLLFHYYDKDFNNEADTPDNFQSRRPNTSFCFLDIRSPGLGDTAMYLCATSWTSDSSYEQYFGPGTRLTVT.